This is a list of T cell receptor beta chains from one sample in a study of OX40 agonist ivuxolimab in advanced cancers. Repertoires were generated with immunoSEQ multiplex PCR, while TCRdb's copy carries only in-frame clones and drops some. The table lists over 85,000 clones, more than 70% of them singletons. Sequencing was performed on CD4+ or CD8+ T cells sorted from blood, taken in a trial of the OX40 agonist ivuxolimab. The source of these receptors is an adult with an advanced solid tumor such as melanoma, head and neck, liver or kidney cancer. Both conserved end residues are part of each CDR3. The D gene is left open where the match is weak. Clone size is shown for a subset of rows, as once, few, many or a class of expanded clone.

v_call: TRBV30; j_call: TRBJ2-6; clone_size: NA; d_call: TRBD1; cdr3_nt: TGTGCCTGGAATCCGGGACAGGGGGGAATGAGCGGGGCCAACGTCCTGACTTTC; cdr3_aa: CAWNPGQGGMSGANVLTF
v_call: TRBV6-5; j_call: TRBJ1-2; clone_size: NA; d_call: NA; cdr3_nt: TGTGCCATCAGAGGGAACTATGGCTACACCTTC; cdr3_aa: CAIRGNYGYTF
v_call: TRBV29-1; j_call: TRBJ1-2; clone_size: NA; d_call: NA; cdr3_nt: TGCAGCGTTGAATATGGCTACACCTTC; cdr3_aa: CSVEYGYTF
v_call: TRBV7-2; j_call: TRBJ1-2; clone_size: NA; d_call: NA; cdr3_nt: TGTGCCAGCAGCTTGACGGACACTAACTATGGCTACACCTTC; cdr3_aa: CASSLTDTNYGYTF
v_call: TRBV6-5; j_call: TRBJ2-5; clone_size: few; d_call: TRBD1; cdr3_nt: TGTGCCAGCAGTTCCGGTGAGGACAGGGATCAAGAGACCCAGTACTTC; cdr3_aa: CASSSGEDRDQETQYF
v_call: TRBV6-5; j_call: TRBJ2-7; clone_size: NA; d_call: TRBD1; cdr3_nt: TGTGCCAGCAGTCAACAAAACAGGGGATCCTACGAGCAGTACTTC; cdr3_aa: CASSQQNRGSYEQYF
v_call: TRBV23-1; j_call: TRBJ1-1; clone_size: NA; d_call: NA; cdr3_nt: TGCGCCAGCATTGACTTCAGGGATTACACTGAAGCTTTCTTT; cdr3_aa: CASIDFRDYTEAFF
v_call: TRBV27; j_call: TRBJ1-5; clone_size: NA; d_call: NA; cdr3_nt: TGTGCCAGCAGGGGCCCGGGATTCAATCAGCCCCAGCATTTT; cdr3_aa: CASRGPGFNQPQHF
v_call: TRBV21-1; j_call: TRBJ2-7; clone_size: NA; d_call: NA; cdr3_nt: TGTGCCAGCAGCAAAGCGAGTCTTTGGGCGGACTCCTACGAGCAGTACTTC; cdr3_aa: CASSKASLWADSYEQYF
v_call: TRBV7-9; j_call: TRBJ2-3; clone_size: NA; d_call: NA; cdr3_nt: TGTGCCAGCAGCTTAAGGATGGCAGGGACGGGCACAGATACGCAGTATTTT; cdr3_aa: CASSLRMAGTGTDTQYF
v_call: TRBV11-2; j_call: TRBJ1-6; clone_size: NA; d_call: NA; cdr3_nt: TGTGCCAGCAGCTTAGGTCAGCAGAATTCACCCCTCCACTTT; cdr3_aa: CASSLGQQNSPLHF
v_call: TRBV5-1; j_call: TRBJ2-5; clone_size: NA; d_call: NA; cdr3_nt: TGCGCCAGCAGGTTTGAGGACCGGGAGACCCAGTACTTC; cdr3_aa: CASRFEDRETQYF
v_call: TRBV7-2; j_call: TRBJ2-5; clone_size: NA; d_call: NA; cdr3_nt: TGTGCCAGCAGCTCCGGGACACGATTAGAGACCCAGTACTTC; cdr3_aa: CASSSGTRLETQYF
v_call: TRBV7-3; j_call: TRBJ2-1; clone_size: NA; d_call: NA; cdr3_nt: TGTGCCAGCAGCGTCCGGGGATCCTACAATGAGCAGTTCTTC; cdr3_aa: CASSVRGSYNEQFF
v_call: TRBV7-3; j_call: TRBJ2-3; clone_size: NA; d_call: NA; cdr3_nt: TGTGCCAGCAGCTTGGGGGGGCCAGATACGCAGTATTTT; cdr3_aa: CASSLGGPDTQYF
v_call: TRBV21-1; j_call: TRBJ2-1; clone_size: NA; d_call: NA; cdr3_nt: NA; cdr3_aa: CASSKVAGGTFFYNEQFF
v_call: TRBV7-9; j_call: TRBJ2-3; clone_size: NA; d_call: TRBD1; cdr3_nt: TGTGCCAGCAGTTTAACAGGGGGCACAGATACGCAGTATTTT; cdr3_aa: CASSLTGGTDTQYF
v_call: TRBV11-1; j_call: TRBJ1-1; clone_size: NA; d_call: NA; cdr3_nt: TGTGCCAGCAGCTTAGCGTTAGGGAACACTGAAGCTTTCTTT; cdr3_aa: CASSLALGNTEAFF
v_call: TRBV9; j_call: TRBJ2-2; clone_size: NA; d_call: TRBD2; cdr3_nt: TGTGCCAGCAGCCTAGGACTAGGACTGACCGGGGAGCTGTTTTTT; cdr3_aa: CASSLGLGLTGELFF
v_call: TRBV6-1; j_call: TRBJ1-6; clone_size: NA; d_call: TRBD1; cdr3_nt: TGTGCCAGCTCGAGGCGGGACAGGGACTATTCACCCCTCCACTTT; cdr3_aa: CASSRRDRDYSPLHF
v_call: TRBV7-2; j_call: TRBJ2-1; clone_size: NA; d_call: NA; cdr3_nt: TGTGCCAGCAGCTTAGGCCTGAACAATGAGCAGTTCTTC; cdr3_aa: CASSLGLNNEQFF
v_call: TRBV6-1; j_call: TRBJ1-2; clone_size: NA; d_call: TRBD1; cdr3_nt: TGTGCCAGCACTGAAGCGGGACAGGAAGTGCAGGGCTACACCTTC; cdr3_aa: CASTEAGQEVQGYTF
v_call: TRBV7-2; j_call: TRBJ2-5; clone_size: NA; d_call: NA; cdr3_nt: TGTGCCAGCAGCTCGGACGCAGGTGCCGAGACCCAGTACTTC; cdr3_aa: CASSSDAGAETQYF